This T cell receptor (beta chain) came from a study of CD8 T cells in Susac syndrome. Of note for this clonotype: What it binds is not known.

Random hexamers served to reverse transcribe about 0.5 to 1 ug RNA. TCRdb itself ran the immunoSEQ multiplex PCR reads through MiXCR, one entry per CDR3 protein. The repertoire holds roughly 150,000 distinct CDR3 sequences, under 95% seen once, with approximately 0.073% in the top ten. Study findings and constraints: The study recognized that its TCR sequencing and HLA analysis covered a relatively small number of individuals.

V lost 5 bases, J lost 11 bases, and 9 bases stayed unmatched. This CDR3 is built from 14 residues. Germline lookup yields CDR1 SGHDT and CDR2 YYEEEE. The chain has TRBV5-6 and TRBJ2-6; TRBD1 agrees at 8 bases. The TCR was taken from a human donor in good health. The specimen sequenced was CD4+ T cells from PBMCs. The CDR3 reads CASRQGQENDVLTF. Written as DNA, the CDR3 is TGTGCCAGCAGGCAGGGACAGGAGAACGACGTCCTGACTTTC.